This TCR beta chain was identified in a study of cytomegalovirus exposure and HLA in healthy donors. At the level of the study: One earlier analysis, a look at 150 million to 200 million T cells, found some 110 million unique TCR beta sequences. Early release data held 75 million to 90 million unique TCRs from HLA-typed donors.

General observations from the study: Most TCR sequences were seen very rarely across donors, but some public TCRs occurred in many.

There are a few counts of this clone. The antigen is not known. V lost 4 bases, J lost 7 bases, and 13 bases stayed unmatched. The CDR3 is made up of 16 amino acids. Germline values: CDR1 SGHNT, CDR2 YYREEE (reference sequence). The study ran its PCR with 60 Vbeta and 13 Jbeta primers. As processed by the authors: It was a later analysis that counted roughly 80 million unique TCR beta chains, of which 8.5 million to 12 million were shared. Only in-frame clones appear in the TCRdb table, and some are missing; sequencing was by immunoSEQ multiplex PCR. Clone size and the V and J calls come from that table; the DNA yielded D and trimming. This sample has a few hundred thousand clones; around 77% occur once, and the top ten carry less than 3.5%.

V gene TRBV5-4 combines with J gene TRBJ2-1; 8 bases are a match to TRBD2. The receptor was isolated from a woman under 40 in good health and CMV-seronegative. Sequenced input: PBMCs. This chain's CDR3 is CASSPVIVGLGNEQFF. In DNA form, the CDR3 reads TGTGCCAGCAGCCCGGTAATTGTGGGACTAGGGAATGAGCAGTTCTTC. Full variable domain (remainder filled in from reference TRBV5-4 and TRBJ2-1): ETGVTQSPTHLIKTRGQQVTLRCSSQSGHNTVSWYQQALGQGPQFIFQYYREEENGRGNFPPRFSGLQFPNYSSELNVNALELDDSALYLCASSPVIVGLGNEQFFGPGTRLTVL.